Shown below are 20 T cell receptor beta chains from a single sample sequenced in a study of blood T cell repertoires in COVID-19. Assay used: immunoSEQ multiplex PCR; TCRdb lists only in-frame clones, some missing. Found here are roughly 400,000 clones, around 87% of them singletons; the top ten hold 2.3%. Source material: peripheral blood. These receptors came from a woman aged 55-69 years with COVID-19, enrolled during active disease.

As DNA, the CDR3 is TGTGCCAGCAGCTTAGGCGTACGGGACTACACCTTC. This codes for CASSLGVRDYTF. The genes are TRBV13 and TRBJ1-2; D is uncertain. The CDR3 sequence is 12 residues long. Germline assignment: CDR1 PRHDT and CDR2 FYEKMQ (reference sequence). Trimming cost V 0 bases and J 10 bases, with 9 bases left between them.

In DNA, the CDR3 is TGCGCCAGCAGCCCTAGACAGGGCTCGAACACCGGGGAGCTGTTTTTT. Protein sequence: CASSPRQGSNTGELFF. This rearrangement joins TRBV5-1 to TRBJ2-2, with 7 bases matching TRBD1. The CDR3 loop spans 16 amino acids. Per the germline V gene, CDR1 is SGHRS and CDR2 is YFSETQ. The J segment lost 0 bases and the V segment lost 4 bases, leaving 6 bases of the junction unmatched.

This chain uses TRBV19 with TRBJ1-1, with D perhaps TRBD1 (6 bases). With 7 bases removed from V and 1 base from J, the gap between germline ends came to 16 bases. CDR3 size: 15 residues. Looked up from germline, CDR1 is LNHDA and CDR2 is SQIVND (reference sequence). CDR3 DNA: TGTGCCAGTACCCGGGGAGGGGGGACGAACACTGAAGCTTTCTTT. It specifies CASTRGGGTNTEAFF.

The chain combines TRBV19 with TRBJ2-2; TRBD2 matches 14 bases. The CDR3 length is 18 residues. Per germline, CDR1 LNHDA and CDR2 SQIVND (reference sequence). Trimming cost V 1 base and J 1 base; bases outside gene matches: 2. CDR3 in DNA: TGTGCCAGTAGTATAGGTGGACTAGCGGGGGGGAACACCGGGGAGCTGTTTTTT. Encoded protein: CASSIGGLAGGNTGELFF.

The V gene is TRBV4-1, the J gene TRBJ2-5; TRBD2 agrees at 7 bases. V was pared by 0 bases and J by 2 bases, with 6 bases of the junction left unmatched. The CDR3 is 16 amino acids. CDR1 and CDR2 from the germline V gene are MGHRA and YSYEKL. This CDR3 reads CASSQEVGGGQETQYF. CDR3 DNA sequence: TGCGCCAGCAGCCAAGAAGTGGGCGGGGGTCAAGAGACCCAGTACTTC.

This clone has just one count. The chain uses TRBV2 and TRBJ1-3, with TRBD1 matching over 7 bases. Germline CDR1 and CDR2: SNHLY and FYNNEI. Losses at the gene ends were 5 bases for V and 0 bases for J; bases not matched to a gene: 4. CDR3 length: 15 amino acids. This CDR3 reads CASSSGQNSGNTIYF. Written as DNA, the CDR3 is TGTGCCAGCAGTTCGGGACAGAACTCTGGAAACACCATATATTTT.

The rearrangement joins TRBV12-3 or TRBV12-4 to TRBJ2-2; D unclear. Trimming removed 6 bases at V and 4 bases at J, with 6 bases between. The CDR3 runs to 12 residues. The CDR3 loop reads CASSPITGELFF. CDR3 nucleotide sequence: TGTGCCAGCAGCCCCATCACCGGGGAGCTGTTTTTT.

The chain carries TRBV15 and TRBJ1-2; weak D call: TRBD1 (5 bases). V was trimmed by 8 bases and J by 0 bases, leaving 19 bases between them. The CDR3 length is 16 residues. Germline V gives CDR1 LNHNV, CDR2 YYDKDF (reference sequence). The CDR3 coding sequence is TGTGCCACCGGGTCCACCAGGGAGGCCTCTAACTATGGCTACACCTTC. Its translation: CATGSTREASNYGYTF.

The CDR3: CASSFGAGGDTQYF. In DNA, the CDR3 is TGCGCCAGCAGCTTTGGAGCGGGGGGGGATACGCAGTATTTT. The chain links TRBV5-1 to TRBJ2-3; 10 bases agree with TRBD2. Losses at the gene ends were 2 bases for V and 6 bases for J; bases not matched to a gene: 3. Germline V gene lookup returns CDR1 SGHRS and CDR2 YFSETQ. This CDR3 spans 14 amino acids.

The chain links TRBV18 to TRBJ2-7; D is perhaps TRBD2 (5 bases). The CDR3 spans 13 residues. Per the germline V gene, CDR1 is KGHSH and CDR2 is LQKENI. With 8 bases removed from V and 5 bases from J, the gap between germline ends came to 16 bases. CDR3 coding DNA: TGTGCCAGCCCCCCCCCAGACTACCACGAGCAGTACTTC. Its translation: CASPPPDYHEQYF.

The V call is TRBV7-2, the J call TRBJ2-7, with 7 bases lining up with TRBD1. The germline gives CDR1 SGHTA, CDR2 FQGNSA. The CDR3 runs to 15 residues. Trimming removed 5 bases from V and 6 bases from J; junction bases left unmatched: 13. The DNA for the CDR3 is TGTGCCAGCAGCATCCTAGGGGGCGTCACCCTCGAGCAGTACTTC. Translating it yields CASSILGGVTLEQYF.

The chain is built from TRBV7-3 and TRBJ2-1, with 7 nucleotides matching TRBD2. With V trimmed by 4 bases and J by 14 bases, 11 bases remained unmatched. Germline V gives CDR1 SGHTA, CDR2 FQGTGA. The CDR3 covers 13 residues. The CDR3 DNA is TGTGCCAGCAGCTCCGGACTAGGAGGTGTTGAGTTCTTC. It codes for CASSSGLGGVEFF.

The V gene is TRBV30, the J gene TRBJ1-2, with D perhaps TRBD1 (6 bases). This CDR3 has 11 residues. V gave up 8 bases and J gave up 3 bases, with 10 bases separating them. From germline, CDR1 is GTSNPN and CDR2 SVGIG (reference sequence). The CDR3, as DNA: TGTGCCCGGGGGGGCGACTATGGCTACACCTTC. This translates into CARGGDYGYTF.

This chain joins TRBV9 and TRBJ2-4, with D hard to call. CDR1 is SGDLS and CDR2 is YYNGEE in the germline V gene. Trimming stripped 5 bases from V and 12 bases from J, with 12 bases between. The length of the CDR3 is 11 residues. The CDR3 protein is CASRPMAGQYF. The CDR3 region has the DNA TGTGCCAGCAGGCCGATGGCAGGTCAGTACTTC.

The chain links TRBV2 to TRBJ1-6; D might be TRBD1 (5 bases). Trimming shortened V by 8 bases and J by 10 bases, and 15 bases separated the two germline ends. CDR1 SNHLY and CDR2 FYNNEI come from the germline V gene. The CDR3 sequence is 13 residues long. The CDR3 DNA reads TGTGCCAGCCGGGACGGGACTAAATCACCCCTCCACTTT. Encoded protein: CASRDGTKSPLHF.

The chain recombines TRBV9 with TRBJ2-7; 7 nucleotides match TRBD2. Per germline, CDR1 SGDLS and CDR2 YYNGEE. CDR3 length equals 14 residues. Losses at the gene ends were 0 bases for V and 2 bases for J; bases not matched to a gene: 2. CDR3 DNA sequence: TGTGCCAGCAGCGTAGCGGGGACTACCTACGAGCAGTACTTC. Translated, it gives CASSVAGTTYEQYF.

The rearrangement joins TRBV5-6 to TRBJ2-1, with 14 bases fitting TRBD2. The trim removed 4 bases at V and 7 bases at J, leaving 7 bases unmatched. This CDR3 region has 16 residues. Looked up from germline, CDR1 is SGHDT and CDR2 is YYEEEE. CDR3 amino acids: CASSPGLAGVRNEQFF. The CDR3 region has the DNA TGTGCCAGCAGCCCGGGACTAGCGGGGGTTCGAAATGAGCAGTTCTTC.

The J gene is TRBJ1-2, the V gene TRBV6-5; 7 bases line up with TRBD1. This CDR3 region has 14 residues. The V gene's germline CDR1 is MNHEY and CDR2 SVGAGI. The trim removed 4 bases at V and 4 bases at J, leaving 6 bases unmatched. Here the CDR3 reads CASSSDRRAYGYTF. In nucleotides, the CDR3 is TGTGCCAGCAGTTCGGACAGGCGAGCCTATGGCTACACCTTC.

The V call is TRBV3-1 (or the pseudogene TRBV3-2), the J call TRBJ1-5; D not certain. V lost 0 bases to trimming and J lost 7 bases, with 7 bases between them. CDR3 size: 13 residues. Per the germline V gene, CDR1 is LGHDT and CDR2 is YNNKEL (reference sequence). CDR3 amino acids: CASSQDRGQPQHF. The CDR3 DNA follows: TGTGCCAGCAGCCAAGATAGAGGACAGCCCCAGCATTTT.

The rearrangement joins TRBV30 to TRBJ1-1; D is undetermined. The V and J ends lost 4 bases and 1 base respectively, with 10 bases between them. Germline V gene data show CDR1 as GTSNPN and CDR2 as SVGIG (reference sequence). The CDR3 contains 13 residues. This CDR3 is CAWNPDTNTEAFF. For the CDR3, the DNA is TGTGCCTGGAATCCTGACACGAACACTGAAGCTTTCTTT.